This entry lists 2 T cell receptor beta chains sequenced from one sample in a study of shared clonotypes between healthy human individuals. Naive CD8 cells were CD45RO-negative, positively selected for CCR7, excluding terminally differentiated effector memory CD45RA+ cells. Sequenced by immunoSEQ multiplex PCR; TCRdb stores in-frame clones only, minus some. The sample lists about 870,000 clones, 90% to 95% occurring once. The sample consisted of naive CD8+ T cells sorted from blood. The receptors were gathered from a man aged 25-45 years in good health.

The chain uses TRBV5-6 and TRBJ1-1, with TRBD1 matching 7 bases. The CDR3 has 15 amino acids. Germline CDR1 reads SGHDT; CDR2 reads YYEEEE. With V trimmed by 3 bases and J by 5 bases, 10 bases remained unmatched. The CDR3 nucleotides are TGTGCCAGCAGCTACCTACAGGGGAGAATGACTGAAGCTTTCTTT. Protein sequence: CASSYLQGRMTEAFF.

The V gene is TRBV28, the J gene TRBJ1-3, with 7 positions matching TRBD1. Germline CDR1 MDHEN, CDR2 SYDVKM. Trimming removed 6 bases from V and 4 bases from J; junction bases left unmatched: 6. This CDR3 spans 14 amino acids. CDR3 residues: CASSNRGGGNTIYF. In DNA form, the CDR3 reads TGTGCCAGCAGCAACAGGGGAGGAGGAAACACCATATATTTT.